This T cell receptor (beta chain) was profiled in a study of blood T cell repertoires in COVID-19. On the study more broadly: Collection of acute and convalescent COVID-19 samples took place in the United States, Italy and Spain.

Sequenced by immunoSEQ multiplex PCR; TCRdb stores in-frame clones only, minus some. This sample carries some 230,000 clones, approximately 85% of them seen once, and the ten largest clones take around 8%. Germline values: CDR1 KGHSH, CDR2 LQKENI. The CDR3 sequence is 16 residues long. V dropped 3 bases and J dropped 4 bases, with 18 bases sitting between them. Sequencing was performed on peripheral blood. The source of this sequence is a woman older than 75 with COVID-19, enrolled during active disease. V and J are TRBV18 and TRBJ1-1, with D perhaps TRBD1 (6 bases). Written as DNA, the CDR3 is TGTGCCAGCTCACCCTTTACAGGGAGGGTGGCCACTGAAGCTTTCTTT. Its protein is CASSPFTGRVATEAFF. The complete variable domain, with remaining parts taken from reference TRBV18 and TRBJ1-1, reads NAGVMQNPRHLVRRRGQEARLRCSPMKGHSHVYWYRQLPEEGLKFMVYLQKENIIDESGMPKERFSAEFPKEGPSILRIQQVVRGDSAAYFCASSPFTGRVATEAFFGQGTRLTVV.